This TCR beta chain was obtained from a study of monozygotic twins with inflammatory bowel disease (dated by TCRdb to the late 2010s). About the full investigation: In total, approximately 28 monozygotic twin pairs made up the full study: 19 Danish pairs, all IBD-discordant, plus nine German pairs, of which four were IBD-concordant and five were IBD-discordant. The search for disease-associated traits relied mainly on comparing, within discordant pairs, IBD patients with their genetically identical healthy co-twins. Each individual had, on average, about 151 000 unique TCRalpha sequences and 181 000 unique TCRbeta sequences available for analysis. Study-wide findings and limitations: Because patients were on differing immunosuppressive treatments, the repertoires may have picked up extra background noise and inter-individual variability. Compared with healthy twins, IBD patients shared fewer clonotypes with other individuals, and the difference was most pronounced in patients with signs of disease activity. No single strong signal or clonotype linked to IBD turned up in the results, so the idea that one exists was not supported. IBD patients had lower TCRbeta repertoire diversity, measured by the inverse Simpson index, than their healthy co-twins. Repertoire similarity did not differ between concordant and discordant twins, possibly due to limited statistical power. Distinction between different T cell subtypes could not be achieved in the analysis.

Remarks on this clonotype: What this receptor recognizes is not known.

An approximately 2.3 ml peripheral blood sample was drawn into PAXgene tubes per donor and stored at -80°C. Without any T cell sorting, total RNA was extracted from whole blood using the PAXgene blood miRNA kit on an automated QIAcube. Deep TCRalpha and TCRbeta repertoire profiling with unique molecular barcoding was performed on peripheral blood of monozygotic twin pairs concordant or discordant for inflammatory bowel disease. Smoking habits were recorded for all twin pairs, and each individual was classified as a current, former or never smoker. Libraries came from 5' RACE. Preparation of each TCR library used approximately 3,200 ng of total RNA. For each sample, cDNA was synthesized in eight separate reactions using SMARTScribe reverse transcriptase. During cDNA synthesis, template switching was used to introduce unique molecular identifiers that contained a 6-nucleotide sample barcode. Amplification of TCRalpha and TCRbeta cDNA involved two nested PCRs of roughly 17 and 9 cycles, and each PCR was followed by bead purification. Before amplification, the cDNA was treated with uracil DNA-glycosylase and purified using the QIAquick PCR purification kit. The second PCR added Illumina TruSeq-compatible adapters along with sample-specific barcodes. Library quality and concentration were checked on TapeStation and Qubit, and libraries were pooled at approximately 4.7 ng each. Pooled libraries were sequenced on an Illumina HiSeq2500 single-index Rapid Run with 2 x 100 bp reads and custom sequencing primers. Processing in the source paper ran as follows. PCR and sequencing errors were corrected by UMI-based consensus assembly using MiGEC version 1.2.6. MiXCR version 2.1.1 was used to carry out V(D)J alignment, clonotype assembly and CDR3 extraction. To normalise gene usage, clonotype sharing and MAIT/NKT TCR abundance, the analysis used the top 1000, 10 000 and 20 000 clonotypes per sample. Diversity was computed as the inverse Simpson index with the vegan R package after downsampling to 27 000 UMIs. Paired Mann-Whitney U tests were applied to discordant twin pairs, and Benjamini-Hochberg correction was used for multiple testing. Following reprocessing of the reads by TCRdb, the data hold one row per CDR3 protein sequence and no DNA is available. TCRdb, not the authors, supplied the V and J calls. The table held for this sample gives hundreds of thousands of distinct CDR3 sequences. Clones ranked in the top ten supply roughly 5.8% of the sample.

The CDR3 measures 15 amino acids from cysteine to phenylalanine. Only the protein sequence is given. The germline V gene provides CDR1 MDHEN and CDR2 SYDVKM. Sequencing used blood. The chain joins TRBV28 to TRBJ2-7; TCRdb lists TRBD1, though no DNA is available to test this call. This receptor was taken from a human donor with ulcerative colitis or Crohn's disease, or a healthy co-twin of an affected twin (not recorded which). CDR3 reads: CASRLGTGGSYEQYF.